The 8 T cell receptor beta chains presented below share a single source sample, sequenced in a study of blood T cell repertoires in COVID-19. Clones were sequenced by immunoSEQ multiplex PCR, and TCRdb holds only the in-frame ones, with some missing. The data show approximately 260,000 clones, with 70% to 85% seen just once and 4.5% to 6% held by the top ten. Sequenced sample: peripheral blood. The source is a woman aged 80 or over with active or convalescent COVID-19.

This clone has only one observation. The chain uses TRBV6-5 and TRBJ2-1; no clear D gene. CDR1 MNHEY and CDR2 SVGAGI come from the germline V gene. V was trimmed by 6 bases and J by 3 bases, leaving 12 bases between them. The CDR3 totals 14 residues. This chain's CDR3 is CASRTGANYNEQFF. CDR3 bases: TGTGCCAGCAGGACGGGTGCAAACTACAATGAGCAGTTCTTC.

The genes are TRBV7-6 and TRBJ2-3; 8 positions match TRBD1. This CDR3 contains 16 residues. Germline CDR1 SGHVS, CDR2 FNYEAQ. With V trimmed by 3 bases and J by 5 bases, 10 bases remained unmatched. The CDR3, as DNA: TGTGCCAGCAGCTTGGGGACAGGAACAAACGGAGATACGCAGTATTTT. This sequence encodes CASSLGTGTNGDTQYF.

V gene TRBV5-5 combines with J gene TRBJ1-2; D ambiguous. The length of the CDR3 is 14 residues. Germline assignment: CDR1 SGHKS and CDR2 YYEKEE (reference sequence). Trimming left V 0 bases short and J 4 bases short, with 10 bases between. CDR3 nucleotide sequence: TGTGCCAGCAGCTTGGAACTTAGTATCTATGGCTACACCTTC. Encoded protein: CASSLELSIYGYTF.

The chain joins TRBV7-8 to TRBJ2-1; D may be TRBD1 (5 bases). The CDR3 extends over 16 amino acids. V gave up 5 bases and J gave up 7 bases, with 21 bases separating them. CDR1 and CDR2 from the germline V gene are SGHVS and FQNEAQ. The CDR3 nucleotides read TGTGCCAGCAGCCCACGCTTTCAGGAAGGGGCAAATGAGCAGTTCTTC. Protein sequence: CASSPRFQEGANEQFF. Supplemented by reference TRBV7-8 and TRBJ2-1, the full variable domain reads GAGVSQSPRYKVAKRGQDVALRCDPISGHVSLFWYQQALGQGPEFLTYFQNEAQLDKSGLPSDRFFAERPEGSVSTLKIQRTQQEDSAVYLCASSPRFQEGANEQFFGPGTRLTVL.

The sample holds one count of this clone. The chain employs TRBV10-3 and TRBJ2-7, with 11 bases matching TRBD1. V shed 5 bases and J 7 bases; nucleotides not matched to a gene: 10. The germline gives CDR1 ENHRY, CDR2 SYGVKD. The CDR3 is 15 residues long. CDR3 residues: CAISPRDRGIIEQYF. The CDR3 DNA is TGTGCCATCAGTCCCCGGGACAGGGGGATAATTGAGCAGTACTTC.

This clone was detected a few times. The V and J genes are TRBV4-2 and TRBJ2-5; 10 bases align to TRBD1. The CDR3 length is 15 residues. Per the germline V gene, CDR1 is LGHNA and CDR2 is YNFKEQ. With 0 bases clipped from V and 7 bases from J, the junction kept 5 bases outside the gene matches. The CDR3 DNA follows: TGTGCCAGCAGCCAAGAGGACAGGGGGACAGGGACCCAGTACTTC. This translates into CASSQEDRGTGTQYF.

This clone occurred once. This rearrangement joins TRBV5-1 to TRBJ2-2; TRBD2 aligns across 10 bases. The CDR3 is 15 residues long. Germline assignment: CDR1 SGHRS and CDR2 YFSETQ. V gave up 4 bases and J gave up 3 bases; unmatched junction bases: 3. The CDR3 coding sequence is TGCGCCAGCAGCGTCGGGACTAGCGACACCGGGGAGCTGTTTTTT. Protein sequence: CASSVGTSDTGELFF.

The genes are TRBV4-2 and TRBJ2-1; 9 nucleotides line up with TRBD2. The V segment lost 1 base and the J segment 8 bases; nucleotides outside the gene matches: 6. CDR1 is LGHNA, CDR2 YNFKEQ, per germline. The CDR3 spans 15 residues. The CDR3: CASSQVLAGSHEQFF. The CDR3 DNA is TGTGCCAGCAGCCAAGTACTAGCGGGTTCTCATGAGCAGTTCTTC.